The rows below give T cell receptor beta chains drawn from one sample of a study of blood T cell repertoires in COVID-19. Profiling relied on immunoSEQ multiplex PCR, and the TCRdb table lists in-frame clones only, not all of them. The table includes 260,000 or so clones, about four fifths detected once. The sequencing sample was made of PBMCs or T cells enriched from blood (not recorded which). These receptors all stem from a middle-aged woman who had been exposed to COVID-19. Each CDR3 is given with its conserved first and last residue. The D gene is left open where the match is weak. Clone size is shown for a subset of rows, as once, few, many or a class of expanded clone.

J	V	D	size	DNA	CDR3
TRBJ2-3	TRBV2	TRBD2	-	TGTGCCAGCAGTGAATTCGGGACTAGCAACGCAGATACGCAGTATTTT	CASSEFGTSNADTQYF
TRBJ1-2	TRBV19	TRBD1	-	TGTGCCAGTAGTCGACAGGGTTTAGACTATGGCTACACCTTC	CASSRQGLDYGYTF
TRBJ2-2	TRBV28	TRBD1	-	TGTGCCAGCAGTTTACACGGACAGGGGTACACCGGGGAGCTGTTTTTT	CASSLHGQGYTGELFF
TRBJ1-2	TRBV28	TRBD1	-	TGTGCCAGCAGTGGGGACAGGGTTTTTTCTGGCTACACCTTC	CASSGDRVFSGYTF
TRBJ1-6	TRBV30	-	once	TGTGCCTGGAGTTTGACAGTCTATAATTCACCCCTCCACTTT	CAWSLTVYNSPLHF
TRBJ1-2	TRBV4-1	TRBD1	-	TGCGCCAGCAGCCAAGGGATTGACAGGGGCTATGGCTACACCTTC	CASSQGIDRGYGYTF
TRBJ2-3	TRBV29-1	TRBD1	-	TGCAGCGTCGAAACAGGGGTCAGCACAGATACGCAGTATTTT	CSVETGVSTDTQYF
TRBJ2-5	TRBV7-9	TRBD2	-	TGTGCCAGCAGCTTGGCGGGGGGCCCAGAGACCCAGTACTTC	CASSLAGGPETQYF
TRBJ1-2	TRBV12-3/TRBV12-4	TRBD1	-	TGTGCCAGCAGGAGAGGGGGCGGCTATGGCTACACCTTC	CASRRGGGYGYTF
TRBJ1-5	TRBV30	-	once	TGTGCCTGGAGTCTCATCAGTGAGGGTCAGCCCCAGCATTTT	CAWSLISEGQPQHF
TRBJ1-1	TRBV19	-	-	TGTGCCAGTATCCCATATGGCAGGAACACTGAAGCTTTCTTT	CASIPYGRNTEAFF
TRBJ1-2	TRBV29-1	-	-	TGCAGCGCCGAAAGCGGCGCCCTGGGGGGGGGCTACACCTTC	CSAESGALGGGYTF
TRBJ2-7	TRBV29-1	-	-	TGCAGCGTTGGGGGGCCAGGGGACGAGCAGTACTTC	CSVGGPGDEQYF
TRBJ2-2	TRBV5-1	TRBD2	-	TGCGCCAGCAGCTTATCGGGGGGACGAACCGGGGAGCTGTTTTTT	CASSLSGGRTGELFF
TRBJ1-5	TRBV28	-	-	TGTGCCAGCAGTAGTGACAGGATACAGGACCAGCCCCAGCATTTT	CASSSDRIQDQPQHF
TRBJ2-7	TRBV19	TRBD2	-	TGTGCCAGTAGTATCGTCCTAGCGGGGGGCCCCTACGAGCAGTACTTC	CASSIVLAGGPYEQYF
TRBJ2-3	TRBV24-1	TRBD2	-	TGTGCCACCAGTGACCTTCCGGGACTAGCGGGGGAAGATACGCAGTATTTT	CATSDLPGLAGEDTQYF
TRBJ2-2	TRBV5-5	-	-	TGTGCCAGCACCACGCAGGGGGGGAACACCGGGGAGCTGTTTTTT	CASTTQGGNTGELFF
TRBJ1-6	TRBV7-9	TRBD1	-	TGTGCCAGCAGCTCTCCCGGGACAGCTTTCGATAATTCACCCCTCCACTTT	CASSSPGTAFDNSPLHF
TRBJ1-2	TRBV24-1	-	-	TGTGCCACCAGTGATTTGTCAAACAGAACCCTTGGCTACACCTTC	CATSDLSNRTLGYTF
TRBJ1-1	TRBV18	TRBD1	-	TGTGCCAGCTCACAAAGCAGGGGGTTCGAGGACACTGAAGCTTTCTTT	CASSQSRGFEDTEAFF
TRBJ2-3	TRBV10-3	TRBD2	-	TGTGCCACCGCTAGCGGGGGCACAGATACGCAGTATTTT	CATASGGTDTQYF
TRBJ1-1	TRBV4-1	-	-	TGCGCCAGCAGCCAAGACACACACATTGAAGCTTTCTTT	CASSQDTHIEAFF
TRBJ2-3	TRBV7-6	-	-	TGTGCCAGCAGCTTACGAGGGCGGGGTGGGACAGATACGCAGTATTTT	CASSLRGRGGTDTQYF
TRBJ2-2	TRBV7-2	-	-	TGTGCCAGCAGCTCCGACCCGGCGACTGGCACCGGGGAGCTGTTTTTT	CASSSDPATGTGELFF
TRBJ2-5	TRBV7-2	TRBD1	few	TGTGCCAGCAGCTTAGTAGGCGCCAGGGGGGAGACCCAGTACTTC	CASSLVGARGETQYF
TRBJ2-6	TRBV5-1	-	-	TGCGCCAGCAGCGCAACAGGGTCTGGGGCCAACGTCCTGACTTTC	CASSATGSGANVLTF
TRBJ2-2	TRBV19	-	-	TGTGCCAGTAGGGAGGTTAGCACCGGGGAGCTGTTTTTT	CASREVSTGELFF
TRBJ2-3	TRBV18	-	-	TGTGCCAGCCTACCCAACGGGGATACAGATACGCAGTATTTT	CASLPNGDTDTQYF
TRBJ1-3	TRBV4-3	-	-	TGCGCCAGCAAGAGCTCTGGAAACACCATATATTTT	CASKSSGNTIYF
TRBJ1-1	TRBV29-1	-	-	TGCAGCGTCACCCGGGAAAGCTTCGAAGCTTTCTTT	CSVTRESFEAFF
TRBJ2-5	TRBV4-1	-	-	TGCGCCAGCAGCCAACGAATAGGGGGGGCCAGAGAGACCCAGTACTTC	CASSQRIGGARETQYF
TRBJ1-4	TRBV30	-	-	TGTGCCTGGACCCGGGGGTATTCCAATGAAAAACTGTTTTTT	CAWTRGYSNEKLFF
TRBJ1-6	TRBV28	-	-	TGTGCCAGCAGTTTAGGCTCCGGGGTTGGATCCTATAATTCACCCCTCCACTTT	CASSLGSGVGSYNSPLHF
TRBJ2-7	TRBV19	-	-	TGTGCCAGTAGTATAGATTCCTGGAACGGGAACGAGCAGTACTTC	CASSIDSWNGNEQYF
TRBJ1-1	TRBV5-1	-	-	TGCGCCAGCAGCTTGGAGGTAGCCCTTAACACTGAAGCTTTCTTT	CASSLEVALNTEAFF
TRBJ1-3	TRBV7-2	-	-	TGTGCCAGCAGCGTCGCTGGAAACACCATATATTTT	CASSVAGNTIYF
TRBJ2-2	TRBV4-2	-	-	TGTGCCAGCAGCCAAGGACAGAACACCGGGGAGCTGTTTTTT	CASSQGQNTGELFF
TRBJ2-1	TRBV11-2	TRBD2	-	TGTGCCAGCAGCTTACGGCGGGGGGGCCTTCTTGAGCAGTTCTTC	CASSLRRGGLLEQFF
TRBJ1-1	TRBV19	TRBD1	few	TGTGCCAGTAGTACACAGGGGACCACTGAAGCTTTCTTT	CASSTQGTTEAFF
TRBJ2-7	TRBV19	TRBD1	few	TGTGCCAGTAGTACTCAACGGGGTTCAGGGGGCTGGTCCTACGAGCAGTACTTC	CASSTQRGSGGWSYEQYF
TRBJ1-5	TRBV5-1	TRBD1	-	TGCGCCAGCAGCTTGGGGCAGGGGGCAGGTCAGCCCCAGCATTTT	CASSLGQGAGQPQHF
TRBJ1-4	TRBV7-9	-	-	TGTGCCAGCAGCTCAACAACAGGGCAATCTAATGAAAAACTGTTTTTT	CASSSTTGQSNEKLFF
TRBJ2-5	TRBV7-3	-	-	TGTGCCAGCAGCCGAGGCTCTAGCGCTCAAGAGACCCAGTACTTC	CASSRGSSAQETQYF
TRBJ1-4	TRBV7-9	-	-	TGTGCCAGCAGCCGCCCGGGACATACTAATGAAAAACTGTTTTTT	CASSRPGHTNEKLFF
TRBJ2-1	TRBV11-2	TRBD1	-	TGTGCCAGCACCCCAGGGACAGGGAGAAGGAATGAGCAGTTCTTC	CASTPGTGRRNEQFF
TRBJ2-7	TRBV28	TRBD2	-	TGTGCCAGCAGTACCCTAGCGGGGGGCCTACGAGAGCAGTACTTC	CASSTLAGGLREQYF
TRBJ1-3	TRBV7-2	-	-	TGTGCCAGCAGCCAGACACTCTCTGGAAACACCATATATTTT	CASSQTLSGNTIYF
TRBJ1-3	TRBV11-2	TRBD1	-	TGTGCCAGCAGCTTATCGGCAGGGGGCACCATATATTTT	CASSLSAGGTIYF
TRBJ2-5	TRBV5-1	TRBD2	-	TGCGCCAGCAGCTATCTAGCGGGGAGCCAAGAGACCCAGTACTTC	CASSYLAGSQETQYF